This T cell receptor (beta chain) comes out of a study of T-cell reconstitution after alpha-beta-depleted transplantation in children. General study results and limits: T-cell counts and diversity were attributed mostly to newly produced T cells one year after transplant. Expanded graft clones, several hundred of them, were reportedly the source of alpha-beta T cells about two months after transplant. Some patients' high day-60 TCRbeta diversity was traced to surviving recipient T cells and thymic progenitors.

It was with unique molecular identifiers that the TCRbeta library was prepared. MiXCR was run by TCRdb on the PCR reads, yielding one entry per CDR3 protein. The sample has fewer than 700,000 distinct CDR3 sequences, approximately 22% seen once. Details on this clonotype: What it binds is not known.

V gave up 4 bases and J gave up 0 bases; unmatched junction bases: 7. CDR3 length: 18 residues. This TCR derives from a boy under two years old who had a stem cell transplant for acute myeloid leukemia, so the T cells may come from the graft donor. The sequences come from PBMCs, mostly from graft donor cells, collected 360 days after TCRalphabeta/CD19-depleted stem cell transplant. The chain combines TRBV12-3 or TRBV12-4 with TRBJ2-3; 13 bases align to TRBD2. CDR3: CASSSRTSGGKSTDTQYF. The CDR3 region has the DNA TGTGCCAGCAGTTCACGGACTAGCGGGGGAAAGAGCACAGATACGCAGTATTTT.